Listed here are 12 T cell receptor beta chains from one sample, sequenced in a study of control samples from healthy donors and cancer patients. Profiling relied on immunoSEQ multiplex PCR, and the TCRdb table lists in-frame clones only, not all of them. The sample includes under 200,000 clones, 91% of them seen just once. Sequencing was done on a sample of blood. All receptors derive from a woman aged 30 to 39 in good health.

The genes are TRBV6-5 and TRBJ2-2; perhaps TRBD1 as D (5 bases). Trimming removed 2 bases at V and 3 bases at J, with 10 bases between. CDR1 is MNHEY, CDR2 SVGAGI, per germline. The CDR3 is 15 amino acids. The CDR3 sequence: CASSYGDRDTGELFF. In DNA form, the CDR3 reads TGTGCCAGCAGTTACGGAGACAGAGACACCGGGGAGCTGTTTTTT.

The chain combines TRBV12-3 or TRBV12-4 with TRBJ1-1, with D tentatively TRBD1 (5 bases). The CDR3 totals 12 residues. Trimming cost V 3 bases and J 5 bases, with 7 bases left between them. The DNA for the CDR3 is TGTGCCAGCAGTTTCGGGGGGACTGAAGCTTTCTTT. Amino acids: CASSFGGTEAFF.

The count of this clone is one. Different DNA sequences within this sample yield the same CDR3. The V gene is TRBV4-1, the J gene TRBJ2-5; 9 bases are a match to TRBD1. V shed 2 bases, J shed 5 bases, and the junction held 3 bases outside the gene matches. The CDR3 consists of 14 residues. Per germline, CDR1 MGHRA and CDR2 YSYEKL. The chain's CDR3 is CASSQNRGRETQYF. The DNA of the CDR3 is TGCGCCAGCAGCCAAAACAGGGGGCGGGAGACCCAGTACTTC.

The rearrangement joins TRBV5-6 to TRBJ2-1; 10 bases match TRBD2. This CDR3 has 15 amino acids. Germline values: CDR1 SGHDT, CDR2 YYEEEE. Trimming took 4 bases from V and 3 from J; bases not matched to a gene: 4. CDR3 sequence reads: CASSLGLAVYNEQFF. For the CDR3, the DNA is TGTGCCAGCAGCCTCGGACTAGCGGTCTACAATGAGCAGTTCTTC. The variable domain in full, completed from reference TRBV5-6 and TRBJ2-1, reads DAGVTQSPTHLIKTRGQQVTLRCSPKSGHDTVSWYQQALGQGPQFIFQYYEEEERQRGNFPDRFSGHQFPNYSSELNVNALLLGDSALYLCASSLGLAVYNEQFFGPGTRLTVL.

The chain recombines TRBV5-1 with TRBJ1-1, with D unresolved. CDR1 and CDR2 from the germline V gene are SGHRS and YFSETQ. V lost 0 bases and J lost 1, with 13 bases in between. The CDR3 is 16 residues long. CDR3 sequence (DNA): TGCGCCAGCAGCTTGGCCGGGGTTGTGGCGAACACTGAAGCTTTCTTT. Its translation is CASSLAGVVANTEAFF.

The gene calls are TRBV7-3 and TRBJ2-7, with 7 bases matching TRBD2. V lost 0 bases, J lost 6 bases, and 2 bases stayed unmatched. The CDR3 loop spans 13 amino acids. Germline CDR1 and CDR2: SGHTA and FQGTGA. The CDR3 is CASSLTWEGEQYF. CDR3 nucleotide sequence: TGTGCCAGCAGCTTAACGTGGGAGGGCGAGCAGTACTTC.

The V gene is TRBV12-3 or TRBV12-4, the J gene TRBJ2-7, with D maybe TRBD1 (6 bases). The CDR3 covers 13 residues. Between the trimmed V and J ends, which lost 3 bases and 4 bases, there was a span of 10 bases. In DNA form, the CDR3 reads TGTGCCAGCAGTTTTTTAGGGGGATACGAGCAGTACTTC. It is translated as CASSFLGGYEQYF.

The J gene is TRBJ1-2, the V gene TRBV5-1; 9 nucleotides agree with TRBD1. The CDR3 extends over 14 amino acids. CDR1 and CDR2 (germline): SGHRS, YFSETQ. The junction had 5 bases not matched to a gene; V was cut back by 1 base and J by 7 bases. The DNA of the CDR3 is TGCGCCAGCAGCTTGACAGGGGGCGCAGTTGGCTACACCTTC. Amino acids: CASSLTGGAVGYTF.

The gene calls are TRBV9 and TRBJ2-5; TRBD2 aligns across 9 bases. With V trimmed by 4 bases and J by 4 bases, 8 bases remained unmatched. This CDR3 comprises 15 residues. Germline lookup yields CDR1 SGDLS and CDR2 YYNGEE. CDR3 in DNA: TGTGCCAGCAGCCGACAGCCGGGACTAGCAGAGACCCAGTACTTC. This codes for CASSRQPGLAETQYF.

This chain links TRBV7-8 with TRBJ1-3; D not certain. The CDR3 has 13 residues. Germline V CDR1 and CDR2: SGHVS, FQNEAQ. Trimming took 0 bases from V and 5 from J, leaving 5 bases between them. CDR3 in amino acids: CASSLARRNTIYF. The CDR3 DNA follows: TGTGCCAGCAGCTTAGCCAGAAGAAACACCATATATTTT.

The V call is TRBV28, the J call TRBJ1-4, with TRBD1 identical over 8 bases. Trimming removed 5 bases from V and 5 bases from J; junction bases left unmatched: 7. This CDR3 spans 15 amino acids. CDR1 and CDR2 from the germline V gene are MDHEN and SYDVKM. CDR3: CASSPPGQENEKLFF. The DNA of the CDR3 is TGTGCCAGCAGTCCCCCGGGACAGGAGAATGAAAAACTGTTTTTT.

The chain links TRBV10-3 to TRBJ2-7, with 9 bases lining up with TRBD1. The CDR3 consists of 12 residues. Per germline, CDR1 ENHRY and CDR2 SYGVKD. Trimming cost V 8 bases and J 3 bases; bases outside gene matches: 2. The CDR3 DNA reads TGTGCCATCCAGGACAGGGGCTACGAGCAGTACTTC. Its translation is CAIQDRGYEQYF.